This TCR beta chain originates from a study of T-cell reconstitution after alpha-beta-depleted transplantation in children. Notes on the study in general: Several hundred expanded graft clones reportedly supplied alpha-beta T cells about two months after transplant. Fresh T-cell production supplied most of the T-cell counts and diversity seen one year after transplant. TCRbeta diversity was high at day 60 in some patients (a result of surviving recipient T cells and thymic progenitors).

Unique molecular identifiers were incorporated into the prepared TCRbeta library. TCRdb re-called the PCR reads through MiXCR, storing one row per CDR3 protein. The sample has 84,000 or so distinct CDR3 sequences, about 16% seen once. In germline, CDR1 is DFQATT, CDR2 SNEGSKA (reference sequence). V dropped 7 bases and J dropped 4 bases, with 8 bases sitting between them. The CDR3 extends over 11 amino acids. Points on this clonotype: The antigen is not known.

This sequence joins TRBV20-1 and TRBJ2-1; D remains unclear. This receptor was obtained from a male patient aged 2-15 years who had a stem cell transplant for acute lymphoblastic leukemia, so the T cells may come from the graft donor. Specimen: PBMCs, mostly from graft donor cells, collected 180 days after TCRalphabeta/CD19-depleted stem cell transplant. The CDR3 is CSGAFYNEQFF. The CDR3 nucleotides read TGCAGTGGGGCTTTTTACAATGAGCAGTTCTTC.